This T cell receptor beta chain originates from a study of beta chain features in type 1 diabetes. Study details: The patients were much like the healthy donors in age, gender and cell yields.

Findings and limits, study-wide: When Type 1 diabetes patients were examined, their TCRB CDR3s proved moderately but significantly shorter in all four CD4+ subsets. For type 1 diabetes patients, VDJ junctions showed fewer insertions and more deletions.

Sequencing targeted expressed TCRB transcripts, as all isolated RNA had been reverse transcribed. Profiled with immunoSEQ multiplex PCR; TCRdb holds only in-frame clones, not every one. The sample shows 150,000 to 200,000 clones, almost 65% of them seen only once. The V and J ends lost 2 bases and 1 base respectively, with 2 bases between them. This CDR3 contains 12 residues. Germline CDR1 LGHNA, CDR2 YSLEER. Cells sorted by CD45RO/CCR7/CD25/CD127/CD95/CD27 comprised CD4+ naive, central memory, regulatory and stem cell-like memory cells. All of the sorted populations showed purity greater than 95%. About this clone: Its antigen is still unknown.

The chain recombines TRBV4-3 with TRBJ1-2, with D unresolved. The sequenced sample consisted of naive CD4+ T cells from blood. This sequence was found in a man aged 25 to 40 with type 1 diabetes. CDR3 in DNA: TGCGCCAGCAGCCAAAGTAACTATGGCTACACCTTC. Amino acid sequence: CASSQSNYGYTF.